The 4 T cell receptor beta chains listed next were all sequenced from one sample in a study of T-cell memory formation after mild COVID-19. TCRdb reanalysed the 5' RACE reads using MiXCR and keeps one entry per CDR3 protein. The repertoire includes roughly 40,000 distinct CDR3 sequences, more than 7% of them detected once, and roughly 1.4% sits in the top ten. The source material was PBMCs or a T cell subset sorted from them (not recorded which). The origin of the receptors is a man aged 18-30 years who had mild COVID-19 (a few samples of this study predate the infection). Cell type and time point are not known.

This clonotype turned up a few times. This chain joins TRBV7-2 and TRBJ1-1, with D unclear. Trimming left V 1 base short and J 5 bases short, with 8 bases between. This CDR3 is built from 13 residues. CDR1 is SGHTA and CDR2 is FQGNSA in the germline V gene. CDR3 nucleotide sequence: TGTGCCAGCAGCTTAGGCCCGTGGACTGAAGCTTTCTTT. Translated, it gives CASSLGPWTEAFF.

This clonotype was found many times. V is TRBV7-8 and J is TRBJ2-3; 7 bases map to TRBD1. Trimming at V came to 7 bases and at J to 3 bases, leaving 13 bases not matched to a gene. The CDR3 is 16 amino acids. CDR1 SGHVS and CDR2 FQNEAQ come from the germline V gene. In nucleotides, the CDR3 is TGTGCCAGCACCTCAGTGGAGGCCAGGGGGACAGATACGCAGTATTTT. Its protein is CASTSVEARGTDTQYF. Full variable domain (outside the CDR3, taken from reference TRBV7-8 and TRBJ2-3): GAGVSQSPRYKVAKRGQDVALRCDPISGHVSLFWYQQALGQGPEFLTYFQNEAQLDKSGLPSDRFFAERPEGSVSTLKIQRTQQEDSAVYLCASTSVEARGTDTQYFGPGTRLTVL.

V gene TRBV12-3 or TRBV12-4 combines with J gene TRBJ1-6; unclear D gene. With 3 bases removed from V and 10 bases from J, the gap between germline ends came to 13 bases. This CDR3 contains 14 residues. This CDR3 reads CASSLGGYQSPLHF. CDR3 coding DNA: TGTGCCAGCAGTTTGGGCGGGTATCAGTCACCCCTCCACTTT.

This chain uses TRBV7-2 with TRBJ2-1; 11 nucleotides agree with TRBD2. CDR1 and CDR2 (germline): SGHTA, FQGNSA. J gave up 6 bases and V 3 bases, and 4 bases lay outside the gene matches. The CDR3 is made up of 15 amino acids. The CDR3 DNA sequence: TGTGCCAGCAGCTTGTTAACTAGCGGGGGCAATGAGCAGTTCTTC. It yields the protein CASSLLTSGGNEQFF.